The clone carrying this T cell receptor (beta chain) was recorded a few times. What it binds is not known. The source of the sample is a study of beta chain features in type 1 diabetes. Study results and caveats: cDNA sequencing could over-represent cells with high TCR expression.

Deletions cut 3 bases from V and 9 bases from J, with 7 bases between. This CDR3 has 11 amino acids. CDR1 SGHAT and CDR2 FQNNGV come from the germline V gene. TCRB transcripts that were expressed got sequenced, as all of the isolated RNA had been reverse transcribed. Profiling relied on immunoSEQ multiplex PCR, and the TCRdb table lists in-frame clones only, not all of them. The data show about 180,000 clones, 10% to 15% seen once. The sequencing sample was made of central memory CD4+ T cells from blood. This sequence originates from a young woman in good health. J is TRBJ2-3 and V is TRBV11-2; D is uncertain. The CDR3 DNA reads TGTGCCAGCAGCTTTCGCGCCACGCAGTATTTT. It is translated as CASSFRATQYF.